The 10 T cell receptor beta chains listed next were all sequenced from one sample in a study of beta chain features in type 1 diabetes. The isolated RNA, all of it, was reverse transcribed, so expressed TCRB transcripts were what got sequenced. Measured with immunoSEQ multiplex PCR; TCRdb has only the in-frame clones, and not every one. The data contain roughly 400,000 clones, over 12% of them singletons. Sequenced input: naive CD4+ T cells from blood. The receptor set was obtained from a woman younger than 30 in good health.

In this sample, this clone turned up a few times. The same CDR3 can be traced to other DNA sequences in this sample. CDR3 in amino acids: CSVRQGDQPQHF. The CDR3, as DNA: TGCAGCGTTCGGCAGGGCGATCAGCCCCAGCATTTT. The V gene is TRBV29-1, the J gene TRBJ1-5; tentatively, D is TRBD1 (5 bases). CDR3 length equals 12 residues. Per germline, CDR1 SQVTM and CDR2 ANQGSEA. Trimming removed 5 bases from V and 5 bases from J, with 10 bases in between.

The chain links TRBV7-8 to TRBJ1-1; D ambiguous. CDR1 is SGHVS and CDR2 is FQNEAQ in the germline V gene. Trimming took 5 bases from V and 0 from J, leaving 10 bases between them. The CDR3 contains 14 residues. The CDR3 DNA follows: TGTGCCAGCAGCCCATCATTCATGAACACTGAAGCTTTCTTT. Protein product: CASSPSFMNTEAFF.

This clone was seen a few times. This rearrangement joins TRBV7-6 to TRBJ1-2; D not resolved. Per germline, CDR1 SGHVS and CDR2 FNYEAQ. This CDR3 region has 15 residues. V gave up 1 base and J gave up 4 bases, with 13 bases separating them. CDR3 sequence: CASSLDSRASYGYTF. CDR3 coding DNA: TGTGCCAGCAGCTTAGATTCGAGGGCCTCCTATGGCTACACCTTC. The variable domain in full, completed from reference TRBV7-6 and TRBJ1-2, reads GAGVSQSPRYKVTKRGQDVALRCDPISGHVSLYWYRQALGQGPEFLTYFNYEAQQDKSGLPNDRFSAERPEGSISTLTIQRTEQRDSAMYRCASSLDSRASYGYTFGSGTRLTVV.

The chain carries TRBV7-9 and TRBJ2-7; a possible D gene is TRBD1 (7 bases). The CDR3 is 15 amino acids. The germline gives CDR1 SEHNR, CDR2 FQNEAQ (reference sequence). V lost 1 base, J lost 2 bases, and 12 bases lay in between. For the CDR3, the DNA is TGTGCCAGCAGCTTAGGCGCGGGACAGCCCTACGAGCAGTACTTC. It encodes CASSLGAGQPYEQYF.

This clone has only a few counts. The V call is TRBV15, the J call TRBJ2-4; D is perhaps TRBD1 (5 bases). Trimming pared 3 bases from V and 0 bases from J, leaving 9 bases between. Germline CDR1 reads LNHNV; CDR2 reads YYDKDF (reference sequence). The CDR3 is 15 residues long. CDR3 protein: CATSSRQLAKNIQYF. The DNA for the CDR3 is TGTGCCACCAGCAGCCGACAGCTAGCCAAAAACATTCAGTACTTC.

CDR3: CATSRDSFNEQFF. In DNA, the CDR3 is TGTGCCACCAGCAGAGATTCGTTCAATGAGCAGTTCTTC. This chain joins TRBV15 and TRBJ2-1; no definite D call. V shed 0 bases and J shed 6 bases, with 6 bases lying between them. Germline-derived CDR1 and CDR2 are LNHNV and YYDKDF (reference sequence). The length of the CDR3 is 13 residues.

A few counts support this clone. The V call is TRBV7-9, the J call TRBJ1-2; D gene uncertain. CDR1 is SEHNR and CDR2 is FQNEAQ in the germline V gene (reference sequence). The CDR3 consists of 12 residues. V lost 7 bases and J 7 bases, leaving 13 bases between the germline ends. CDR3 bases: TGTGCCAGCACGGCGTCCGGGTCTGGCTACACCTTC. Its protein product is CASTASGSGYTF.

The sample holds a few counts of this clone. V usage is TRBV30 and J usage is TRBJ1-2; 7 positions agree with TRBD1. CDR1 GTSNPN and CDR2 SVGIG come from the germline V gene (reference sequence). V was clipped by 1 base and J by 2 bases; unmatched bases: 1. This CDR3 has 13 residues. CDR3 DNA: TGTGCCTGGAGTGGGGGACAGAACTATGGCTACACCTTC. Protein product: CAWSGGQNYGYTF.

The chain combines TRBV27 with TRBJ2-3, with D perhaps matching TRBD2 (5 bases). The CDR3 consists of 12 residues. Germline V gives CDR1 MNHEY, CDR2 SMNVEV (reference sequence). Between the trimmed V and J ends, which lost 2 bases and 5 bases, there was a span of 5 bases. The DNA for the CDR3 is TGTGCCAGCAGTTTAGCGGGAGATACGCAGTATTTT. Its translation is CASSLAGDTQYF.

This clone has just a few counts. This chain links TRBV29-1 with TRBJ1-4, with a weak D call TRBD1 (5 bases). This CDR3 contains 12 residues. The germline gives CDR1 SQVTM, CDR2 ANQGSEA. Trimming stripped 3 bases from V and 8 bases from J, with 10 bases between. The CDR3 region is CSVEGQGEKLFF. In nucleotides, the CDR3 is TGCAGCGTTGAGGGTCAGGGAGAAAAACTGTTTTTT.